Below are 21 T cell receptor beta chains sequenced from a single sample in a study of tumor-infiltrating lymphocytes in primary liver carcinoma. A constant-region primer primed TCR beta cDNA synthesis from around 500 ng of total RNA. ARM-PCR, slightly modified, supplied the TCR beta libraries through three nested multiplex PCR rounds. The opening two PCR rounds, around 9 cycles each, paired TRBV1-TRBV30 forward primers with a C-beta reverse primer. TCRdb re-analysed the multiplex PCR reads in MiXCR, keeping a single row per CDR3 protein. Here the sample spans 200,000 or so distinct CDR3 sequences, approximately 65% being singletons. They got blood RNA out of unsorted whole blood and also pulled out germline DNA. Sequencing was performed on peripheral blood. These receptors were collected from an older woman with primary liver carcinoma and hepatitis B virus infection.

This chain links TRBV2 with TRBJ1-5; D remains unclear. Deletions cut 0 bases from V and 2 bases from J, with 8 bases between. Per the germline V gene, CDR1 is SNHLY and CDR2 is FYNNEI. The CDR3 contains 15 residues. The chain's CDR3 is CASSEAGVGNQPQHF. The CDR3 DNA is TGTGCCAGCAGTGAAGCAGGCGTGGGCAATCAGCCCCAGCATTTT.

DNA of the CDR3: TGTGCCAGTAACTCACCCGGACAAGGAGAGACCCAGTACTTC. This translates into CASNSPGQGETQYF. The chain links TRBV19 to TRBJ2-5, with a possible D match to TRBD1 (5 bases). The CDR3 sequence is 14 residues long. V was pared by 7 bases and J by 4 bases, with 16 bases between. CDR1 LNHDA and CDR2 SQIVND come from the germline V gene (reference sequence).

The rearrangement joins TRBV12-5 to TRBJ2-2, with D hard to call. The CDR3 extends over 17 amino acids. V was pared by 0 bases and J by 5 bases, with 16 bases between. Germline V CDR1 and CDR2: LGHNT, FRNRAP. The CDR3 DNA reads as TGTGCTAGTGGTTTGGTACTCCCAGCATCACGGACCGGGGAGCTGTTTTTT. Protein: CASGLVLPASRTGELFF.

This clonotype was counted many times. CDR3 loop: CASSQVQISSYEQYF. CDR3 in DNA: TGCGCCAGCAGCCAAGTCCAGATTAGCTCCTACGAGCAGTACTTC. The V and J genes are TRBV4-1 and TRBJ2-7; D not resolved. The CDR3 runs 15 residues. The germline V gene has CDR1 MGHRA and CDR2 YSYEKL. V gave up 1 base and J gave up 0 bases, with 10 bases separating them.

On this clonotype: A read error may account for a junction end that differs from germline. The chain recombines TRBV11-2 with TRBJ2-1; TRBD1 aligns across 7 bases. This CDR3 has 16 residues. CDR1 is SGHAT and CDR2 is FQNNGV in the germline V gene. CDR3 protein: CACSSPDRDPYNEQFF. The CDR3 DNA sequence: TGTGCCTGCAGCTCACCCGACAGGGATCCCTACAATGAGCAGTTCTTC.

Concerning this clonotype: As the CDR3 is not closed by the conserved phenylalanine or tryptophan, this likely results from a read error. The chain recombines TRBV12-3 or TRBV12-4 with TRBJ2-2; a weak D match, TRBD2 (6 bases). Trimming pared 3 bases from V and 0 bases from J, leaving 17 bases between. There are 18 residues in the CDR3. In DNA, the CDR3 is TGTGCCAGCAGTTTCTATGTCGGGCGGGATTCGAACACCGGGGAGCTGTTTCTT. Amino acid sequence: CASSFYVGRDSNTGELFL.

Note on this clonotype: A junction end diverges from the germline sequence, so it may reflect a read error. J is TRBJ1-2 and V is TRBV11-2; D is unresolved. The CDR3 covers 13 residues. Germline lookup yields CDR1 SGHAT and CDR2 FQNNGV. The CDR3 region has the DNA TGTACCAGCAGCTTGGAGCCCGGTAATGGCTGCACCTTC. Its translation: CTSSLEPGNGCTF.

Comments on this clonotype: With a much larger clone just one base away, this may be a read error. The chain links TRBV11-2 to TRBJ1-1; D is uncertain. The CDR3 is made up of 14 amino acids. CDR1 and CDR2 (germline): SGHAT, FQNNGV. The CDR3 region has the DNA TGCGCCAGCAACCAAAGTCGACTGAACACTGAAGCTTTCTTT. It encodes CASNQSRLNTEAFF.

V usage is TRBV30 and J usage is TRBJ2-1, with D possibly matching TRBD2 (6 bases). The CDR3 extends over 17 amino acids. The V and J ends lost 5 bases and 0 bases respectively, with 20 bases between them. Germline V gene sequence: CDR1 GTSNPN, CDR2 SVGIG (reference sequence). The CDR3 DNA is TGTGCCTGGGCCCCCGGACTACCGGGGAACTCCTACAATGAGCAGTTCTTC. This encodes CAWAPGLPGNSYNEQFF.

To note about this clonotype: The CDR3 ends on some other residue instead of the conserved phenylalanine or tryptophan, so this is likely a read error. This chain joins TRBV29-1 and TRBJ2-3; D is possibly TRBD2 (5 bases). The CDR3 extends over 12 amino acids. Trimming left V 6 bases short and J 1 base short, with 8 bases between. Germline V gene data show CDR1 as SQVTM and CDR2 as ANQGSEA. CDR3 sequence: CSVKAGTDTQYV. DNA for the CDR3: TGCAGCGTGAAAGCGGGCACAGATACGCAGTATGTT.

Turning to this clonotype: At one end the junction does not follow the germline gene, possibly because of a read error. The rearrangement uses TRBV11-2 and TRBJ2-7; D could derive from TRBD1 or TRBD2 (5 bases each). There are 13 residues in the CDR3. CDR1 and CDR2 from the germline V gene are SGHAT and FQNNGV. CDR3 bases: TGTGCCAGCTGCTTAAGGGGAGCCTACGAGCAGTACTTC. Translation gives CASCLRGAYEQYF.

This clonotype came up many times. The rearrangement joins TRBV6-1 to TRBJ1-5; a possible D gene is TRBD1 (5 bases). This CDR3 comprises 16 residues. The V gene lost 4 bases and the J gene lost 2 bases, with 15 bases spanning the gap. The germline gives CDR1 MNHNS, CDR2 SASEGT. The CDR3 protein is CASSAKGKYGNQPQHF. As DNA, the CDR3 is TGTGCCAGCAGTGCCAAGGGGAAATATGGCAATCAGCCCCAGCATTTT.

The V and J genes are TRBV28 and TRBJ1-6, with 9 nucleotides matching TRBD1. The V gene's germline CDR1 is MDHEN and CDR2 SYDVKM. The J segment lost 9 bases and the V segment lost 2 bases, leaving 8 bases of the junction unmatched. CDR3 length: 16 amino acids. The CDR3 coding sequence is TGTGCCAGCAGTTTAACGACAGGGGGTAGTACTTCACCCCTCCACTTT. This codes for CASSLTTGGSTSPLHF.

On this clonotype itself: It may be a read error: a sequence one base away is much more abundant. The rearrangement joins TRBV6-1 to TRBJ2-1; D not resolved. The CDR3 runs to 16 residues. CDR1 and CDR2 from the germline V gene are MNHNS and SASEGT. V was clipped by 5 bases and J by 6 bases, with 20 bases between them. Here the CDR3 DNA reads TGTGCCAGCAGTATTAGCAGATACAATATCAGCAATGAGCAGTTCTTC. This encodes CASSISRYNISNEQFF.

V gene TRBV12-3 or TRBV12-4 combines with J gene TRBJ2-2, with 7 positions matching TRBD1. This CDR3 is 15 amino acids long. V dropped 6 bases and J dropped 6; count of bases not matched to a gene: 10. As DNA, the CDR3 is TGTGCCAGCAGACTGGGACAGCCTAACGCCGGGGAGCTGTTTTTT. Its protein product is CASRLGQPNAGELFF.

This chain uses TRBV28 with TRBJ1-1; 7 positions match TRBD1. From germline, CDR1 is MDHEN and CDR2 SYDVKM. The V and J ends lost 9 bases and 6 bases, in that order; junction bases with no gene match: 19. This CDR3 comprises 16 residues. The CDR3 spells CASSLLAYRGVAEAFF. DNA of the CDR3: TGTGCCAGTAGTCTTCTCGCATACAGGGGAGTGGCTGAAGCTTTCTTT.

On this clonotype: Possible read error: a much larger clone is one base away. The chain links TRBV6-5 to TRBJ2-3; D might be TRBD1 (5 bases). From germline, CDR1 is MNHEY and CDR2 SVGAGI. CDR3 length: 15 residues. The V end was cut by 10 bases, the J end by 0 bases, with 17 bases between. The CDR3 loop reads CANSSTGTSTDTQYF. CDR3 nucleotide sequence: TGTGCCAACAGCTCTACAGGAACTAGCACAGATACGCAGTATTTT.

This clonotype was seen just once. The junction departs from the called germline gene at one end, perhaps through a read error. This rearrangement joins TRBV11-2 to TRBJ2-6; a possible D gene is TRBD2 (6 bases). There are 18 residues in the CDR3. Germline CDR1 and CDR2: SGHAT and FQNNGV. The CDR3 DNA is TGTGCCAGCAGCTCAGTGCTAGCGCCGACCTCTTGGGCCAACGTCCTGACTTTC. Translating gives CASSSVLAPTSWANVLTF.

The V call is TRBV5-1, the J call TRBJ2-1, with D unclear. The CDR3 consists of 14 residues. V shed 5 bases and J shed 0 bases, with 9 bases lying between them. Germline V CDR1 and CDR2: SGHRS, YFSETQ. In DNA form, the CDR3 reads TGCGCCAGCAGACCTAGGAGCTCCTACAATGAGCAGTTCTTC. Protein product: CASRPRSSYNEQFF.

This clonotype is a singleton in its sample. The chain recombines TRBV11-1 with TRBJ2-7; D is unresolved. Deletions cut 8 bases from V and 4 bases from J, with 12 bases between. Germline CDR1 reads SGHAT; CDR2 reads FQDESV (reference sequence). The CDR3 is 12 amino acids. This CDR3 reads CASGSKVYEQYF. CDR3 bases: TGTGCCAGCGGCTCGAAAGTTTACGAGCAGTACTTC.

Ten or more counts support this clonotype. The chain combines TRBV10-3 with TRBJ2-1; D call uncertain. The V end lost 0 bases, the J end lost 9 bases, and 12 bases lay between the germline ends. This CDR3 is built from 14 residues. Germline V CDR1 and CDR2: ENHRY, SYGVKD. CDR3 nucleotides: TGTGCCATCAGTGAGTCGAACCAAGTAGGTGAGCAGTTCTTC. Protein: CAISESNQVGEQFF.